The T cell receptor beta chain under discussion was sequenced for a study of blood T cell repertoires in COVID-19 (dated by TCRdb to the early 2020s). Describing the broader study: Samples covering the acute and convalescent phases of COVID-19 were provided by collaborators in the United States, Italy and Spain. The prospective study material was composed of cDNA or gDNA derived from T cells, B-cell-depleted T cells, or PBMCs. Deeply sampled blood TCRbeta repertoires from subjects exposed to, actively infected with, or recovered from COVID-19 were included in the dataset. The repertoires were made available in a free public database intended to serve as a resource for research on the immune response to SARS-CoV-2. Samples came from the ongoing ImmuneRACE study (first 160 participants) plus 1,254 subjects from 6 global collaborators. The sample metadata nearly always contained a de-identified subject ID, COVID-19 status, age in years and sex. Where HLA class I and class II types were available, the types were taken from metadata supplied by the sample provider, not from assay-based typing. The study at large found these results: The amount of clinical and demographic metadata varied by source and participant and was provided uncurated.

The germline V gene sets CDR1 to SNHLY and CDR2 to FYNNEI. The cysteine opens and the phenylalanine closes a CDR3 of 14 amino acids. Only the CDR3 DNA stays, 42 bases, in frame from base 1. Cut back by 4 bases and 4 bases, the V and J ends lie 12 bases apart. Collaborating institutions collected whole blood in K2EDTA tubes following their own protocols. For TCRbeta analysis, collaborator samples were shipped as frozen whole blood, as isolated PBMCs, or as DNA extracted from either sample type. TCRbeta CDR3 regions were amplified from genomic DNA by means of the immunoSEQ Assay, a bias-controlled multiplex PCR. The paper's data handling went like this. The number of nucleated cells in each sample was estimated from the amplification of reference gene primers within the assay. Sequence reads were collapsed and filtered to measure the absolute abundance of every unique TCRbeta CDR3 rearrangement. For each sample, productive Simpson clonality was calculated as the square root of Simpson's diversity index across productive rearrangements. TCRdb limited this immuneACCESS table to in-frame rearrangements with V and J called. A share of clones is missing; checked studies link under half to unresolved V genes, and the rest is unexplained. V and J calls and clone size follow that table, whereas D and trimming were derived from the DNA. The sample includes fewer than 120,000 clones, with around nine tenths observed a single time. The top ten constitute less than 4% of the sample.

Notes on this clone: It lacks a known antigen. No quality values exist for individual bases; no much larger clone is one base distant.

The clonotype originates from a woman aged 45-65 years with acute or convalescent COVID-19. The rearranged chain carries TRBV2 and TRBJ2-3; a weak D assignment points to TRBD1 (5 bases agree). Sequenced sample: peripheral blood. The DNA reads as follows: TGTGCCAGCAGTGTGGGGCAGGGCCCAGATACGCAGTATTTT. Its product reads: CASSVGQGPDTQYF. Full variable domain (CDR3 extended with the reference TRBV2 and TRBJ2-3 proteins): EPEVTQTPSHQVTQMGQEVILRCVPISNHLYFYWYRQILGQKVEFLVSFYNNEISEKSEIFDDQFSVERPDGSNFTLKIRSTKLEDSAMYFCASSVGQGPDTQYFGPGTRLTVL.